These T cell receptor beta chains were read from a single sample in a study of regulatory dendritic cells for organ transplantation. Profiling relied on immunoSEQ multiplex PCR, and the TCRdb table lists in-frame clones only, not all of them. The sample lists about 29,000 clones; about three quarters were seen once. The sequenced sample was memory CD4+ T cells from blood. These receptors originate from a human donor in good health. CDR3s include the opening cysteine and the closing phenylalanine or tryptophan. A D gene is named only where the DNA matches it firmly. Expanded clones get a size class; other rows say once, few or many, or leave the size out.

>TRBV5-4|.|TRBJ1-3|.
TGTGCCAGCAGCTTTCGCCTAGGAAACACCATATATTTT
CASSFRLGNTIYF
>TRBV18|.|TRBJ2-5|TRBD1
TGTGCCAGCTCACCAGGGACAGCCCAAGAGACCCAGTACTTC
CASSPGTAQETQYF
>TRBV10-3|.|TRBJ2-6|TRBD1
TGTGCCATCAGTGACCCGGGACAGGGCTCTGGGGCCAACGTCCTGACTTTC
CAISDPGQGSGANVLTF
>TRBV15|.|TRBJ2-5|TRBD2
TGTGCCACCAGCAGAGAAAGGGGACTAGCAGAGACCCAGTACTTC
CATSRERGLAETQYF
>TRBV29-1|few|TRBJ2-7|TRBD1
TGCAGCGTCGAAAGCCGGGACAGGGACTACGAGCAGTACTTC
CSVESRDRDYEQYF
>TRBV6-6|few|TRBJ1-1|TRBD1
TGTGCCAGCAGATACGACAGGGTCACTGAAGCTTTCTTT
CASRYDRVTEAFF
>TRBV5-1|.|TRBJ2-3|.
TGCGCCAGTAGAAACGCAGGGGCGGTCACAGATACGCAGTATTTT
CASRNAGAVTDTQYF
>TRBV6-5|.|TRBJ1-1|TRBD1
TGTGCCAGCAGTTACCAATGGACAGGGTCAAACACTGAAGCTTTCTTT
CASSYQWTGSNTEAFF
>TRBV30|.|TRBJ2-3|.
TGTGCCTACCTGGGGACTGGAGACACAGATACGCAGTATTTT
CAYLGTGDTDTQYF
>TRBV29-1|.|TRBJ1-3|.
TGCAGCGTTGAAGAACAGGGTAGTAGGTATTTT
CSVEEQGSRYF
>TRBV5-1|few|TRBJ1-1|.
TGCGCCAGCAGCTTGGACGGAGCCGGACAGACTGAAGCTTTCTTT
CASSLDGAGQTEAFF